This T cell receptor beta chain was identified during a study of CD8+CD57+ T cells in acquired aplastic anemia. General study points: Overlap between patients and controls comprised almost 30 CD8+ CDR3 sequences.

Genomic DNA acted as the template from which TCR beta VDJ combination and CDR3 sequence profiling were carried out. TCRdb fed the reads into MiXCR, producing one record per CDR3 protein. The data show approximately 57,000 distinct CDR3 sequences, around 60% seen once. Patients included in sequencing had previously demonstrated CD8+CD57+ cell expansion by flow cytometry. Trimming took 3 bases from V and 3 from J, leaving 15 bases between them. The CDR3 contains 17 residues. Germline values: CDR1 MGHDK, CDR2 SYGVNS. Sample share makes this clonotype medium-sized. Its target is unknown. The sequencing sample was made of sorted CD4+, CD8+, or CD8+CD57+ T cells (not recorded which) from PBMCs. This chain connects TRBV25-1 to TRBJ2-6, with D perhaps matching TRBD2 (6 bases). The source of this sequence is a human donor with aplastic anemia. DNA for the CDR3: TGTGCCAGCAGTGATAAGTGGAGGGAAGTTGGGGCCAACGTCCTGACTTTC. This encodes CASSDKWREVGANVLTF.